These 14 T cell receptor beta chains were all obtained from the same sample, sequenced in a study of cytomegalovirus exposure and HLA in healthy donors. PCR amplification relied on 60 Vbeta primers (plus 13 Jbeta primers). Method: immunoSEQ multiplex PCR; TCRdb's copy keeps in-frame clones and lacks some. The sample includes 200,000 to 250,000 clones, around nine tenths of them seen just once. The sequencing input was PBMCs. The receptors stem from a woman under 30 in good health and CMV-seronegative.

The rearrangement links TRBV5-4 to TRBJ1-6; 7 nucleotides align to TRBD1. The J segment lost 10 bases and the V segment lost 1 base, leaving 23 bases of the junction unmatched. The CDR3 contains 20 residues. Germline V lookup: CDR1 SGHNT, CDR2 YYREEE (reference sequence). CDR3 protein: CASSLTRVGDPGQRGSPLHF. CDR3 in DNA: TGTGCCAGCAGCTTGACTCGGGTTGGAGATCCGGGACAGCGAGGCTCACCCCTCCACTTT.

On this clone itself: Sequence at one end of the junction differs from germline and may be a read error. This rearrangement joins TRBV29-1 to TRBJ2-4; perhaps TRBD1 as D (5 bases). Germline CDR1 reads SQVTM; CDR2 reads ANQGSEA. The CDR3 covers 14 residues. CDR3 loop: CSVGYIGQGAFQKF. For the CDR3, the DNA is TGCAGCGTTGGTTATATAGGCCAGGGCGCCTTTCAGAAGTTC.

This clone was observed once. A read error may account for a junction end that differs from germline. The same CDR3 also results from other DNA sequences found in this sample. The rearrangement uses TRBV5-4 and TRBJ2-2; 8 nucleotides agree with TRBD1. The CDR3 totals 15 residues. Germline loops: CDR1 SGHNT, CDR2 YYREEE (reference sequence). The CDR3 coding sequence is TGTGCCAGCAGCTCTGGACAGGGAAGGACCGGAGAGCTGTTTTTT. Its translation: CASSSGQGRTGELFF.

The chain couples TRBV4-1 to TRBJ1-5; 8 nucleotides align to TRBD1. Unmatched junction bases numbered 10, after V lost 0 bases and J lost 9 bases. CDR3 length: 16 amino acids. The germline gives CDR1 MGHRA, CDR2 YSYEKL. The CDR3 region is CASSQDPDRGGWPQHF. The DNA for the CDR3 is TGCGCCAGCAGCCAAGATCCCGACAGGGGAGGTTGGCCCCAGCATTTT.

CDR3 bases: TGTGCCAGCAGTGAAGCCTACGCCGGGACTAGATTCGACGAGCAGTACTTC. Protein product: CASSEAYAGTRFDEQYF. J is TRBJ2-7 and V is TRBV2; 8 bases match TRBD2. The V segment lost 0 bases and the J segment 5 bases; nucleotides outside the gene matches: 12. The CDR3 has 17 amino acids. CDR1 is SNHLY, CDR2 FYNNEI, per germline.

This clone has a handful of counts. Other DNA sequences in this specimen translate into the identical CDR3. The gene calls are TRBV5-6 and TRBJ2-3, with TRBD1 matching 9 bases. Trimming at V came to 2 bases and at J to 1 base, leaving 2 bases not matched to a gene. The germline CDR1 and CDR2 sequences are SGHDT and YYEEEE. This CDR3 contains 15 residues. CDR3 in DNA: TGTGCCAGCAGCTTTACAGGGGGCGGCACAGATACGCAGTATTTT. It encodes CASSFTGGGTDTQYF.

The chain employs TRBV13 and TRBJ2-2; 9 nucleotides match TRBD1. Germline-derived CDR1 and CDR2 are PRHDT and FYEKMQ (reference sequence). V lost 5 bases to trimming and J lost 5 bases; unmatched junction nucleotides: 12. CDR3 length equals 17 residues. The CDR3 nucleotides read TGTGCCAGCAGCCTAAAAGACAGGGGGGGGCAAACCGGGGAGCTGTTTTTT. Amino acids: CASSLKDRGGQTGELFF.

For this clone: A read error may produce the germline difference seen at one junction end. This chain links TRBV14 with TRBJ2-2; 7 bases match TRBD1. Per the germline V gene, CDR1 is SGHDN and CDR2 is FVKESK. The length of the CDR3 is 17 residues. The CDR3 nucleotides read TGTGCCAGCAGCAAAGACTTGGGGACAGCGAACACCGGGGAGCTGTTTTTT. This translates into CASSKDLGTANTGELFF.

This clone was seen only once. V gene TRBV7-3 combines with J gene TRBJ2-3; possibly TRBD2 for D (6 bases). CDR3 length: 14 amino acids. From germline, CDR1 is SGHTA and CDR2 FQGTGA. V was clipped by 5 bases and J by 6 bases, with 15 bases between them. CDR3: CASSDGTVGDTQYF. DNA of the CDR3: TGTGCCAGCAGCGACGGGACTGTCGGGGATACGCAGTATTTT. Variable domain in full (rest from reference TRBV7-3 and TRBJ2-3): GAGVSQTPSNKVTEKGKYVELRCDPISGHTALYWYRQSLGQGPEFLIYFQGTGAADDSGLPNDRFFAVRPEGSVSTLKIQRTERGDSAVYLCASSDGTVGDTQYFGPGTRLTVL.

V usage is TRBV11-2 and J usage is TRBJ2-5; 8 bases map to TRBD1. This CDR3 is 13 amino acids long. From germline, CDR1 is SGHAT and CDR2 FQNNGV. V lost 7 bases to trimming and J lost 5 bases; unmatched junction nucleotides: 6. In DNA, the CDR3 is TGTGCCAGCACCCGGACAGGGATGGAGACCCAGTACTTC. This encodes CASTRTGMETQYF. The full variable domain, rest sourced from reference TRBV11-2 and TRBJ2-5, is EAGVAQSPRYKIIEKRQSVAFWCNPISGHATLYWYQQILGQGPKLLIQFQNNGVVDDSQLPKDRFSAERLKGVDSTLKIQPAKLEDSAVYLCASTRTGMETQYFGPGTRLLVL.

The rearrangement joins TRBV10-2 to TRBJ2-2, with a tentative D call TRBD2 (5 bases). The CDR3 covers 13 residues. Germline V gives CDR1 WSHSY, CDR2 SAAADI. Trimming cost V 6 bases and J 4 bases, with 9 bases left between them. CDR3 nucleotides: TGCGCCAGCAGCCAACTAGGCACCGGGGAGCTGTTTTTT. Translation: CASSQLGTGELFF.

This chain joins TRBV28 and TRBJ2-1; D gene unclear. V was pared by 2 bases and J by 3 bases, with 11 bases between. Germline CDR1 is MDHEN and CDR2 is SYDVKM. This CDR3 contains 15 residues. The CDR3 DNA reads as TGTGCCAGCAGTTTAAGAGGCCTCGGCTACAATGAGCAGTTCTTC. Amino acids: CASSLRGLGYNEQFF. The full variable domain, in which reference TRBV28 and TRBJ2-1 provide the parts outside the CDR3, is DVKVTQSSRYLVKRTGEKVFLECVQDMDHENMFWYRQDPGLGLRLIYFSYDVKMKEKGDIPEGYSVSREKKERFSLILESASTNQTSMYLCASSLRGLGYNEQFFGPGTRLTVL.

The chain employs TRBV5-1 and TRBJ1-4; D is uncertain. The CDR3 runs to 13 residues. Trimming pared 5 bases from V and 5 bases from J, leaving 10 bases between. Germline V CDR1 and CDR2: SGHRS, YFSETQ. CDR3 in DNA: TGCGCCAGCAGTACTAGTCCCAATGAAAAACTGTTTTTT. Amino acid sequence: CASSTSPNEKLFF.

The genes are TRBV5-1 and TRBJ2-2, with a weak D call TRBD2 (6 bases). Germline CDR1 is SGHRS and CDR2 is YFSETQ. V was pared by 4 bases and J by 10 bases, with 17 bases between. The CDR3 contains 14 residues. The CDR3 region has the DNA TGCGCCAGCAGCCTCGGGACTCCGTCGGCGGAGCTGTTTTTT. It specifies CASSLGTPSAELFF. Full variable domain (rest looked up from reference TRBV5-1 and TRBJ2-2): KAGVTQTPRYLIKTRGQQVTLSCSPISGHRSVSWYQQTPGQGLQFLFEYFSETQRNKGNFPGRFSGRQFSNSRSEMNVSTLELGDSALYLCASSLGTPSAELFFGEGSRLTVL.